The clone carrying this T cell receptor (beta chain) was picked up many times. Its antigen is not known. These data originate in a study of blood T cells in healthy people across ages. The overall study: Per two T cells, about one barcoded beta molecule was captured through template switching. Notes on the study in general: It was the long-lived donors that had more naive CD4+ cells and higher diversity than aged donors. Strong correlation linked observed beta diversity and percent naive T cells. Estimated diversity that came from one million T cells was considered an underestimate.

The V end was cut by 0 bases, the J end by 5 bases, with 10 bases between. The CDR3 contains 13 residues. Germline values: CDR1 DFQATT, CDR2 SNEGSKA (reference sequence). Using a J-beta primer mix together with a sample-barcoded 5' primer, a second PCR was run for about 6 to 12 cycles. A single record per CDR3 protein comes from TCRdb applying MiXCR to the 5' RACE reads. This sample has hundreds of thousands of distinct CDR3 sequences, with about 30% found just once. The specimen was blood. The chain is built from TRBV20-1 and TRBJ2-5, with D perhaps matching TRBD1 (5 bases). The sequence was collected from a woman of 80 years or more in good health. CDR3 in amino acids: CSARDKGPETQYF. CDR3 nucleotides: TGCAGTGCTAGAGATAAGGGGCCGGAGACCCAGTACTTC.